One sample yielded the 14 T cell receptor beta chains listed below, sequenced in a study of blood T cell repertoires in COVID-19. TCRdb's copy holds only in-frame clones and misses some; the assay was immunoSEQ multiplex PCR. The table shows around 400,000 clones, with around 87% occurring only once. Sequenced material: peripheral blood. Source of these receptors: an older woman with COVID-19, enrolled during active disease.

CDR3 nucleotides: TGTGCCAGCAGCCTACCAGCAGGGTTGAACACTGAAGCTTTCTTT. Its protein product is CASSLPAGLNTEAFF. This chain uses TRBV16 with TRBJ1-1; a weak D match, TRBD1 (5 bases). Germline lookup yields CDR1 KGHSY and CDR2 FQNENV. V shed 4 bases and J shed 0 bases, with 12 bases lying between them. The length of the CDR3 is 15 residues.

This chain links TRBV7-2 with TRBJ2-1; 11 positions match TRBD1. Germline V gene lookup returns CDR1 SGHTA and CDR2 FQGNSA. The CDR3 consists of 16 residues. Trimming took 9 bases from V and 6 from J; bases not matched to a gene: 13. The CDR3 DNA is TGTGCCAGGAGGACAGGGGGCCTCACCGGTTCCAATGAGCAGTTCTTC. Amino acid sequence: CARRTGGLTGSNEQFF.

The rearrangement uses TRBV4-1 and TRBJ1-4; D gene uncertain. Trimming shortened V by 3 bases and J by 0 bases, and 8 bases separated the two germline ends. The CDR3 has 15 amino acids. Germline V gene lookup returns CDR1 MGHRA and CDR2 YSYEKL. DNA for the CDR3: TGCGCCAGCAGCCAGACACAAACAACTAATGAAAAACTGTTTTTT. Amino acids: CASSQTQTTNEKLFF.

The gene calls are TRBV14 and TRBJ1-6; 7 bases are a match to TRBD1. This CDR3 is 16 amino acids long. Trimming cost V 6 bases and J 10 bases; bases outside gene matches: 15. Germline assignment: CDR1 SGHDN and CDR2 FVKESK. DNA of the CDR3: TGTGCCAGCAGGAAAACCGGGACAGCGGGTGTGTCACCCCTCCACTTT. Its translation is CASRKTGTAGVSPLHF.

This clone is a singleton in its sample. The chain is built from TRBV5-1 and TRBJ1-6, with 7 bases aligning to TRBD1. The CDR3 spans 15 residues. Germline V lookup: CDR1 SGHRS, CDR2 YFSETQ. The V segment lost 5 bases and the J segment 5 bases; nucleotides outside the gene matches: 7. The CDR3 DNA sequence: TGCGCCAGCAGAGCCGGGACAGCGAATAATTCACCCCTCCACTTT. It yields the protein CASRAGTANNSPLHF.

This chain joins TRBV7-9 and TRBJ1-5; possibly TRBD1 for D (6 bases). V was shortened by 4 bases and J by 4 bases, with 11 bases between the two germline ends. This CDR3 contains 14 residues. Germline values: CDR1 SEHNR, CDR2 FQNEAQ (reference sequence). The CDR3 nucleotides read TGTGCCAGCAGCTCCACCGGACAGAATCAGCCCCAGCATTTT. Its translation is CASSSTGQNQPQHF.

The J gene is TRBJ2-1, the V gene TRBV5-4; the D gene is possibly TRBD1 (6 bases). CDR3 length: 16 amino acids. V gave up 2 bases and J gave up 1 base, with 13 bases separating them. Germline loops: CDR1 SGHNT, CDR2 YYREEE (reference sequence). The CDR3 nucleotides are TGTGCCAGCAGCTTAAGAGGACAGACTTCCTACAATGAGCAGTTCTTC. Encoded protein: CASSLRGQTSYNEQFF.

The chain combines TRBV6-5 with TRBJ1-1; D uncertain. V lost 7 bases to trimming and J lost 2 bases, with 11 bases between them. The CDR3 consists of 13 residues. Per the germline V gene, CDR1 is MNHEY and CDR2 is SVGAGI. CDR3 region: CASTQHFNTEAFF. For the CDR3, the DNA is TGTGCCAGCACGCAACATTTCAACACTGAAGCTTTCTTT.

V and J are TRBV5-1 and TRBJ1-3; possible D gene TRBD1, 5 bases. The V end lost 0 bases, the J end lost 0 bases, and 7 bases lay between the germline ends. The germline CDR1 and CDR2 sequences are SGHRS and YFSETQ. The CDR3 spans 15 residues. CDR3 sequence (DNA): TGCGCCAGCAGCTTGGGACAGAACTCTGGAAACACCATATATTTT. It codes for CASSLGQNSGNTIYF.

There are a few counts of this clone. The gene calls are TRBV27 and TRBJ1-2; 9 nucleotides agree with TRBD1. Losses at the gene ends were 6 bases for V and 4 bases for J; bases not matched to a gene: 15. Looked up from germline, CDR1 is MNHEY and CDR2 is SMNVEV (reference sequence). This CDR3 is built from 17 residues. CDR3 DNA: TGTGCCAGCAGCCACGTTGGGACAGGGCAGGGAGCCTATGGCTACACCTTC. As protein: CASSHVGTGQGAYGYTF.

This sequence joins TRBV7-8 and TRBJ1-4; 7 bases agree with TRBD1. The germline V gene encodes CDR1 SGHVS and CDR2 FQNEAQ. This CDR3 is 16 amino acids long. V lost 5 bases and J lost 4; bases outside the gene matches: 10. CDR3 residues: CASSPRRDRNNEKLFF. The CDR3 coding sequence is TGTGCCAGCAGCCCCCGCAGGGACAGAAATAATGAAAAACTGTTTTTT.

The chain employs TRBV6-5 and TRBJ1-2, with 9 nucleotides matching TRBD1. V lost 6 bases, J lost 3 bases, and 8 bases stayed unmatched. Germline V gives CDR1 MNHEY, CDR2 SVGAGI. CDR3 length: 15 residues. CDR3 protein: CASRAPGQGDYGYTF. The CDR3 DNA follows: TGTGCCAGCAGGGCTCCGGGACAGGGTGACTATGGCTACACCTTC.

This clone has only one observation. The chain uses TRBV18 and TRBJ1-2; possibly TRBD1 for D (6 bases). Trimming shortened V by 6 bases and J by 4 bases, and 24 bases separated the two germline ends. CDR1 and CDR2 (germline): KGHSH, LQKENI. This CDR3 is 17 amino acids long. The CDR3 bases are TGTGCCAGCTCCCCGCCGCAGGGACACGTTCTCGGCTATGGCTACACCTTC. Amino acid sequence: CASSPPQGHVLGYGYTF.

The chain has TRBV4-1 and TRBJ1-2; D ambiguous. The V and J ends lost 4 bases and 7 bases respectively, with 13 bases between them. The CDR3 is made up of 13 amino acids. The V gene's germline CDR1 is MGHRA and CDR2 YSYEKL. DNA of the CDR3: TGCGCCAGCAGCCTTCTTCCCGGTGGTGGCTACACCTTC. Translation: CASSLLPGGGYTF.